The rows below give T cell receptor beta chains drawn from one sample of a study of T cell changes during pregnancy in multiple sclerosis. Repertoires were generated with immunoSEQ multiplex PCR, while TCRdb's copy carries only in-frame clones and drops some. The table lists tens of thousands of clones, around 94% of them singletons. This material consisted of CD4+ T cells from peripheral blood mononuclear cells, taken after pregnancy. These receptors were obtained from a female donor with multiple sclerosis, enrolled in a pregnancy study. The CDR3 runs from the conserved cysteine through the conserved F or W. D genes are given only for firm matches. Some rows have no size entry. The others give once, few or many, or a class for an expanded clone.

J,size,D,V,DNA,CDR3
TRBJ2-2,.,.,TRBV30,TGTGCCTGGAGTGGTGCGCGTCTAGGGGCCGGGGAGCTGTTTTTT,CAWSGARLGAGELFF
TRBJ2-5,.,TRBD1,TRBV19,TGTGCCAGTAGTATGGGGACAGCGATGGAGACCCAGTACTTC,CASSMGTAMETQYF
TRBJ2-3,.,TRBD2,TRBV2,TGTGCCAGCAGTGAAGCTAGGGAGCGGGAGGACCCAGATACGCAGTATTTT,CASSEAREREDPDTQYF
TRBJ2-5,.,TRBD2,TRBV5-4,TGTGCCAGCAGCCCGGGGGGGAAGAAAGAGACCCAGTACTTC,CASSPGGKKETQYF
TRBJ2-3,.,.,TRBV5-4,TGTGCCAGCAGCCCCGGACTCAACCCCCCAGATACGCAGTATTTT,CASSPGLNPPDTQYF
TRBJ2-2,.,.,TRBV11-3,TGTGCCAGCAGCTTCCGGGACTCGATAAACACCGGGGAGCTGTTTTTT,CASSFRDSINTGELFF
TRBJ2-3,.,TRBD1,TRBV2,TGTGCCAGCTCTAGGGACAGGGGAAACTTAGATACGCAGTATTTT,CASSRDRGNLDTQYF
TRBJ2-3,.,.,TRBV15,TGTGCCACCAGTCGAGATGTGAGGGCCCCAGATACGCAGTATTTT,CATSRDVRAPDTQYF
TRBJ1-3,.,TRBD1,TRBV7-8,TGTGCCAGCAGCGGAGGACAGGGGAGCTCTGGAAACACCATATATTTT,CASSGGQGSSGNTIYF
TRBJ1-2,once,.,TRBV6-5,TGTGCCAGCAGTTTATCTCAGGGGCCCTATGGCTACACCTTC,CASSLSQGPYGYTF
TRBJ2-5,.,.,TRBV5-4,TGTGCCAGCAGCTCCGAGGAGCTCCGGGAGACCCAGTACTTC,CASSSEELRETQYF
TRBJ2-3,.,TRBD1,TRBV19,TGTGCCAGTAGGGAAAAGAGACAGGGTAATACGCAGTATTTT,CASREKRQGNTQYF
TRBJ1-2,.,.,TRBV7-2,TGTGCCAGCAGCTTAGGGCGAGGGGGCTACACCTTC,CASSLGRGGYTF
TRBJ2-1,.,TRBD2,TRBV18,TGTGCCAGCTCACCGCCTCTGGGACTAGCGATCAATGAGCAGTTCTTC,CASSPPLGLAINEQFF
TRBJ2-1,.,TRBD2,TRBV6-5,TGTGCCAGCAGTTACTCCTTGAGCGGGAGTTACTTCTTC,CASSYSLSGSYFF
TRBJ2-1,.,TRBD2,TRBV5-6,TGTGCCAGCAGCTTGGCCTCCCGGGGACTAGCGGGAGGCGGCGAGCAGTTCTTC,CASSLASRGLAGGGEQFF
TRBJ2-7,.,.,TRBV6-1,TGTGCCAGCAGTGAAGGTACAATTGGTGGCGAGCAGTACTTC,CASSEGTIGGEQYF
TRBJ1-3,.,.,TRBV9,TGTGCCAGCAGCACGGGGGGCAGAAACTCTGGAAACACCATATATTTT,CASSTGGRNSGNTIYF
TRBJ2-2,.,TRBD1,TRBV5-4,TGTGCCAGCAGCGCGACAGGGGTGAACACCGGGGAGCTGTTTTTT,CASSATGVNTGELFF
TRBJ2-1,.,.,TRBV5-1,TGCGCCAGCAGGGAGGACAGCTACAATGAGCAGTTCTTC,CASREDSYNEQFF
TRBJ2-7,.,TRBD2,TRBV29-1,TGCAGCGTACTAACCGGGACTAGTTCAACCTACGAGCAGTACTTC,CSVLTGTSSTYEQYF
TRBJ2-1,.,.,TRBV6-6,TGTGCCAGCAGTTACGACTTTCGGGGAGAGCAGTTCTTC,CASSYDFRGEQFF
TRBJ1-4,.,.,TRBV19,TGTGCCAGTACCCCGGGGAAGGGGAGGAGTGAAAAACTGTTTTTT,CASTPGKGRSEKLFF
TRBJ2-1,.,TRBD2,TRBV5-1,TGCGCCAGCAGCTTGGAGACTAGCGCTTTCGGAGGGCAGTTCTTC,CASSLETSAFGGQFF
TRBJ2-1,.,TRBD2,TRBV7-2,TGTGCCAGCAGCTTTAGGTCTGCTAGCGGGAGTCCCGAGCAGTTCTTC,CASSFRSASGSPEQFF
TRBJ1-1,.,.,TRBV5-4,TGTGCCAGCCACACCCGAAACAGCAACACTGAAGCTTTCTTT,CASHTRNSNTEAFF
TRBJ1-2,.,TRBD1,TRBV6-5,TGTGCCAGCCGAACCAGGACAGGGAGTCGGGGCTACACCTTC,CASRTRTGSRGYTF
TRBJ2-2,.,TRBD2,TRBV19,TGTGCCAGTAGTATCGGTACTAGCGGGAACACCGGGGAGCTGTTTTTT,CASSIGTSGNTGELFF
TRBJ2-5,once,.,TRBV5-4,TGTGCCAGCAGCTTGCACGGCCAAGAGACCCAGTACTTC,CASSLHGQETQYF
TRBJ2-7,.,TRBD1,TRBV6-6,TGTGCCAGCAGTTGGGACAGGGTGGCCTACGAGCAGTACTTC,CASSWDRVAYEQYF
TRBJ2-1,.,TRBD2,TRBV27,TGTGCCAGCAGTATAGCGGGAGGAATCTACAATGAGCAGTTCTTC,CASSIAGGIYNEQFF
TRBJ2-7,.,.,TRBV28,TGTGCCAGCAGTTTATCTGGCAGGGTGTACGAGCAGTACTTC,CASSLSGRVYEQYF
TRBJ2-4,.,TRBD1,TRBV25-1,TGTGCCAGCAGTGTTCCGGGACAGGGGATGGACATTCAGTACTTC,CASSVPGQGMDIQYF
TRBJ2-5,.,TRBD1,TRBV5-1,TGCGCCAGCAGCCTCCGGGACAGAAGTGTCAAGAGGACCCAGTACTTC,CASSLRDRSVKRTQYF
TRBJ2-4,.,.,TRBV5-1,TGCGCCAGCAGCTTATCAGGGGCCTACTTCGACATTCAGTACTTC,CASSLSGAYFDIQYF
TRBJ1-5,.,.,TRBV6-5,TGTGCCAGCAGCTCGGACATTAGCAATCAGCCCCAGCATTTT,CASSSDISNQPQHF
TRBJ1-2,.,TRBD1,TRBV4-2,TGTGCCAGCAGCCTACAGGTGGGACAGGGGAACTATGGCTACACCTTC,CASSLQVGQGNYGYTF
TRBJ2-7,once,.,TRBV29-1,TGCAGCGCTCTGGACGGGACCTACGAGCAGTACTTC,CSALDGTYEQYF
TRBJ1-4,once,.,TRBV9,TGTGCCAGCAGCGTAGACCCCGGCAGGGGCGGGGAAAAACTGTTTTTT,CASSVDPGRGGEKLFF
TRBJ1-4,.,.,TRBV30,TGTGCCTGGAGTAGGGGGAGCGGTGAAAAACTGTTTTTT,CAWSRGSGEKLFF
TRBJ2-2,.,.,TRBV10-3,TGTGCCAGCCTCCAAGGCTCTTCGTCGCGGTACACCGGGGAGCTGTTTTTT,CASLQGSSSRYTGELFF
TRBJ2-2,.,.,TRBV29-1,TGCAGCGTAGGCGGGGGCGGCCTTCAAAGGGGGGTTCGTGCCGGGGAGCTGTTTTTT,CSVGGGGLQRGVRAGELFF
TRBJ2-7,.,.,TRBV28,TGTGCCAGCAGTTTATGGCGGAGCTCCTACGAGCAGTACTTC,CASSLWRSSYEQYF